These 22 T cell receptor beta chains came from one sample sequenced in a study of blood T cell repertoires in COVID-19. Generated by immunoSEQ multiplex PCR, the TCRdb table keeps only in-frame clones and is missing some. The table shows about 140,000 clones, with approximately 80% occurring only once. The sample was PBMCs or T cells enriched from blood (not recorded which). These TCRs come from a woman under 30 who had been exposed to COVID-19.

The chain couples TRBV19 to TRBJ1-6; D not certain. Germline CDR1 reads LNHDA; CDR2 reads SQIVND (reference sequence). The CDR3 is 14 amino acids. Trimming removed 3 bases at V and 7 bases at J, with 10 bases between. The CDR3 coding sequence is TGTGCCAGTAGTATCCAGACTAAGAATTCACCCCTCCACTTT. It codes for CASSIQTKNSPLHF.

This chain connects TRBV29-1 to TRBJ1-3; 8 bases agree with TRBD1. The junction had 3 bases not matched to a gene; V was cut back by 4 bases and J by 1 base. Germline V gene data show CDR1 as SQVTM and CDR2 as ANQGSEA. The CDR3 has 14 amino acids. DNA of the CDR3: TGCAGCGTTGGGACAGGGAGTTCTGGAAACACCATATATTTT. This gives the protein CSVGTGSSGNTIYF. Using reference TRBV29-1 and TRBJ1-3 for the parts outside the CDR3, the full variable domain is SAVISQKPSRDICQRGTSLTIQCQVDSQVTMMFWYRQQPGQSLTLIATANQGSEATYESGFVIDKFPISRPNLTFSTLTVSNMSPEDSSIYLCSVGTGSSGNTIYFGEGSWLTVV.

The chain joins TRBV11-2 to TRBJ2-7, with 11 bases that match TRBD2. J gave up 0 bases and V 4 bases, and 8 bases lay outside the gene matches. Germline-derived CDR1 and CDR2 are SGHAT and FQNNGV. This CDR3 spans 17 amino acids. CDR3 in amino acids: CASSSLAGGPFSYEQYF. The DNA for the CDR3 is TGTGCCAGCAGCTCTCTAGCGGGAGGACCATTCTCCTACGAGCAGTACTTC.

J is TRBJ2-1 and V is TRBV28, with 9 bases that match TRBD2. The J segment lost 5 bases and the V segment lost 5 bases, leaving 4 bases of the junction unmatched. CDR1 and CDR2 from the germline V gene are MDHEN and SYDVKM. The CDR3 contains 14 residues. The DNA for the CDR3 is TGTGCCAGCAGTACTGGGACTAGCAACAATGAGCAGTTCTTC. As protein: CASSTGTSNNEQFF.

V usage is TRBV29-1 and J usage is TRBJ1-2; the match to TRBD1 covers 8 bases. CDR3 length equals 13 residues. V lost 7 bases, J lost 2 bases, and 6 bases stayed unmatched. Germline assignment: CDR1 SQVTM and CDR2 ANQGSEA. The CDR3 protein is CSEPGQENYGYTF. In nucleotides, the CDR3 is TGCAGCGAGCCGGGACAGGAAAACTATGGCTACACCTTC. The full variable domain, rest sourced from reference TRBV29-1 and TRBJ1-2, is SAVISQKPSRDICQRGTSLTIQCQVDSQVTMMFWYRQQPGQSLTLIATANQGSEATYESGFVIDKFPISRPNLTFSTLTVSNMSPEDSSIYLCSEPGQENYGYTFGSGTRLTVV.

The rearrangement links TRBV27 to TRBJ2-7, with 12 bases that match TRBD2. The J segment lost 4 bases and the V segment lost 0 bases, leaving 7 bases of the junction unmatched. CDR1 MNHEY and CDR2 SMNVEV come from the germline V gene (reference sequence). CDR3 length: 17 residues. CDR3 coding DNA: TGTGCCAGCAGTTTATCGTTCCTAGCGGGAGGGAGATACGAGCAGTACTTC. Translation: CASSLSFLAGGRYEQYF.

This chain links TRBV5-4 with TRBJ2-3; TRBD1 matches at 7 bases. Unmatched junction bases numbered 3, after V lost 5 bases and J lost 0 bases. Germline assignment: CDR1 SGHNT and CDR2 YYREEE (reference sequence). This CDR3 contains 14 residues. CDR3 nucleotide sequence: TGTGCCAGCAGTCGACAGGGAAGCACAGATACGCAGTATTTT. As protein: CASSRQGSTDTQYF.

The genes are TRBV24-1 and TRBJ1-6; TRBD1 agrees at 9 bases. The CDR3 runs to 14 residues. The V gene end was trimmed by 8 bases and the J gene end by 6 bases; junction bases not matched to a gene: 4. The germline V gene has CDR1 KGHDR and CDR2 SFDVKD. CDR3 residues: CATKSQGANSPLHF. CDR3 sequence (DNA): TGTGCCACCAAATCACAGGGGGCTAATTCACCCCTCCACTTT.

The CDR3 sequence: CAWSGKGREVYGYTF. DNA for the CDR3: TGTGCCTGGAGTGGGAAGGGCAGGGAAGTCTATGGCTACACCTTC. V gene TRBV30 combines with J gene TRBJ1-2; TRBD1 might be the D (5 bases). V gave up 1 base and J gave up 4 bases, with 16 bases separating them. CDR1 is GTSNPN and CDR2 is SVGIG in the germline V gene (reference sequence). CDR3 length equals 15 residues.

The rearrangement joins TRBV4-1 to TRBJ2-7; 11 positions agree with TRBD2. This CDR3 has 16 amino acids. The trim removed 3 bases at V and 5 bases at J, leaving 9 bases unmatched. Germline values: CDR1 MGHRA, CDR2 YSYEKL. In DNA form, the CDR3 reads TGCGCCAGCAGCCAGCCAACTAGCGGGAGAACCCACGAGCAGTACTTC. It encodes CASSQPTSGRTHEQYF.

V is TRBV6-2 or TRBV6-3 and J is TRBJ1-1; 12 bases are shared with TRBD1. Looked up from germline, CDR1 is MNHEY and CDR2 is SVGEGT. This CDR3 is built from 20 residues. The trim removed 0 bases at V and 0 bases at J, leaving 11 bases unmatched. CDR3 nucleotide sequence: TGTGCCAGCAGTTACTCGATCCCAGGGACAGGGGGCTTCATGAACACTGAAGCTTTCTTT. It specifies CASSYSIPGTGGFMNTEAFF.

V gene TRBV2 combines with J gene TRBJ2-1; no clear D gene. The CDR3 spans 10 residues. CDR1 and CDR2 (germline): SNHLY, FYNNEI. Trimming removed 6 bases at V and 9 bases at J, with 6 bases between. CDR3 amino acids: CASRSGEQFF. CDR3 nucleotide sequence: TGTGCCAGCAGGTCGGGTGAGCAGTTCTTC. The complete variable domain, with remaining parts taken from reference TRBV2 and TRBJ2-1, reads EPEVTQTPSHQVTQMGQEVILRCVPISNHLYFYWYRQILGQKVEFLVSFYNNEISEKSEIFDDQFSVERPDGSNFTLKIRSTKLEDSAMYFCASRSGEQFFGPGTRLTVL.

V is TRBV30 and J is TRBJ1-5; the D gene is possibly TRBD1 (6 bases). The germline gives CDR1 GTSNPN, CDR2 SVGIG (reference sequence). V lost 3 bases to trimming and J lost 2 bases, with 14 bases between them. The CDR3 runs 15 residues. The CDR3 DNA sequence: TGTGCCTGGAGCGTAACAGGGAGGGGCAATCAGCCCCAGCATTTT. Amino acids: CAWSVTGRGNQPQHF.

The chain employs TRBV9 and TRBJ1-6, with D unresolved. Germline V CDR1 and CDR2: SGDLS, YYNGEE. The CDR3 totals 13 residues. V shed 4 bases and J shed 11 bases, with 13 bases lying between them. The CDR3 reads CASSPSGFAPLHF. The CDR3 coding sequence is TGTGCCAGCAGCCCAAGCGGTTTTGCACCCCTCCACTTT.

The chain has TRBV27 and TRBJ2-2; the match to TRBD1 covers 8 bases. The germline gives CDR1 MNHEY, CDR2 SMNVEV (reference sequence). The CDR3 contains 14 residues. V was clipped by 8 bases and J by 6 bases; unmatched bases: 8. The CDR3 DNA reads TGTGCCAGCGACAGACAGGGGATGTCCGGGGAGCTGTTTTTT. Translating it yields CASDRQGMSGELFF.

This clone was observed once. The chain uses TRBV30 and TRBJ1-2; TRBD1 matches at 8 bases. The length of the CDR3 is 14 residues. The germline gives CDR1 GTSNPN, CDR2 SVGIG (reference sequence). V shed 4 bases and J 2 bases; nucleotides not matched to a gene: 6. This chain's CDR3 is CAWKPTGANYGYTF. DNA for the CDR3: TGTGCCTGGAAACCGACAGGGGCAAACTATGGCTACACCTTC.

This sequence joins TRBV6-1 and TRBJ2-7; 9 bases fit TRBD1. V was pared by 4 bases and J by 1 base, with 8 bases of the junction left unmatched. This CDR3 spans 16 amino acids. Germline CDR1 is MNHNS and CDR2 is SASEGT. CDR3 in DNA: TGTGCCAGCAGTGCGCTACCGGGACAGGGTTCCTACGAGCAGTACTTC. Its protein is CASSALPGQGSYEQYF.

The CDR3, as DNA: TGTGCCAGCAGTTACGCGACTAGCGGTAACTCCTACGAGCAGTACTTC. Protein sequence: CASSYATSGNSYEQYF. The V call is TRBV6-2 or TRBV6-3, the J call TRBJ2-7, with 9 bases aligning to TRBD2. V gave up 2 bases and J gave up 0 bases; unmatched junction bases: 5. CDR3 length equals 16 residues. Germline lookup yields CDR1 MNHEY and CDR2 SVGEGT.

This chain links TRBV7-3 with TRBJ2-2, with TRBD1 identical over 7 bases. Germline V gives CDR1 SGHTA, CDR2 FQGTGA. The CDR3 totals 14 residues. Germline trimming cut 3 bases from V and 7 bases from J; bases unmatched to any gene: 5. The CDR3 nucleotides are TGTGCCAGCAGCTTCGATCACAGGGGCGGGGAGCTGTTTTTT. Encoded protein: CASSFDHRGGELFF.

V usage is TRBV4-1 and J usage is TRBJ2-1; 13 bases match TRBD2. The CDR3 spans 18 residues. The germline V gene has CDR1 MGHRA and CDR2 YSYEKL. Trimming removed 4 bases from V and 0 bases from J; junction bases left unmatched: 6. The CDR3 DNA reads TGCGCCAGCAGCCGCGGACTAGCGGGAGTGAGCTCCTACAATGAGCAGTTCTTC. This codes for CASSRGLAGVSSYNEQFF.

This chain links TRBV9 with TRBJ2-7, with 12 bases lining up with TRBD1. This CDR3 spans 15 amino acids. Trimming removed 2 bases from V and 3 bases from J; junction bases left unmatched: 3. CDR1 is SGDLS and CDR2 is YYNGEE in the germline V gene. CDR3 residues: CASSVGTGGLYEQYF. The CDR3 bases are TGTGCCAGCAGCGTGGGGACAGGGGGCCTCTACGAGCAGTACTTC.

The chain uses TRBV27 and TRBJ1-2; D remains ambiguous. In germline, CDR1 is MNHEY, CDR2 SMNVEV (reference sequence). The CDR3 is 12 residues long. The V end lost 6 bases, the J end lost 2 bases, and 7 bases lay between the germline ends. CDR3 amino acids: CASSGRNYGYTF. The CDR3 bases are TGTGCCAGCAGCGGGAGGAACTATGGCTACACCTTC.